This T cell receptor (beta chain) is from a study of OX40 agonist ivuxolimab in advanced cancers. The protocol was immunoSEQ multiplex PCR, while the TCRdb copy is restricted to in-frame clones and leaves out a portion. The sample comprises some 86,000 clones, 85% to 90% of which are singletons, and 5.5% to 7% rests with the top ten. The CDR3 is 19 residues long. The V gene's germline CDR1 is SGHTA and CDR2 FQGNSA. V was clipped by 5 bases and J by 1 base; unmatched bases: 17. Material: CD4+ or CD8+ T cells sorted from blood, obtained in a trial of the OX40 agonist ivuxolimab. The TCR comes from an adult with an advanced solid tumor such as melanoma, head and neck, liver or kidney cancer. This chain uses TRBV7-2 with TRBJ1-5; 7 nucleotides line up with TRBD1. The DNA of the CDR3 is TGTGCCAGCAGCCTAAAGACAGGGTACGGGCCATCCAGCAATCAGCCCCAGCATTTT. Translated: CASSLKTGYGPSSNQPQHF.